This T cell receptor beta chain emerged from a study of blood T cell repertoires in COVID-19. How the authors handled the data: Counts of nucleated cells, estimated from reference gene primer amplification, were obtained. TCRdb's copy holds only in-frame clones and misses some; the assay was immunoSEQ multiplex PCR. V and J calls and clone size are as listed in that table; D and trimming were resolved from the DNA. In the table there are about 220,000 clones, 65% to 85% of which are singletons. Deletions cut 6 bases from V and 3 bases from J, with 17 bases between. CDR1 SNHLY and CDR2 FYNNEI come from the germline V gene. CDR3 length: 15 residues.

The sample comprised peripheral blood. The TCR sequence derives from a human donor in a cohort sampled during active COVID-19. V usage is TRBV2 and J usage is TRBJ2-5; the D gene is possibly TRBD2 (5 bases). The CDR3 region is CASRQQGLIKETQYF. The CDR3 coding sequence is TGTGCCAGCAGGCAACAAGGACTCATAAAAGAGACCCAGTACTTC.